These 7 T cell receptor beta chains came from one sample sequenced in a study of blood T cells in healthy people across ages. The authors ran a second PCR of roughly 7 to 11 cycles using a sample-barcoded 5' primer and a J-beta primer mix. Using its own MiXCR run on the 5' RACE reads, TCRdb lists one record per CDR3 protein. This table holds 1.4 million or so distinct CDR3 sequences, roughly 43% found once. Input material: blood. These receptors came from a woman aged 18 to 35 in good health.

This clonotype was picked up a small number of times. The V and J genes are TRBV6-6 and TRBJ1-2, with TRBD1 matching over 7 bases. This CDR3 is 14 amino acids long. J gave up 8 bases and V 4 bases, and 10 bases lay outside the gene matches. Germline CDR1 and CDR2: MNHNY and SVGAGI (reference sequence). CDR3 in DNA: TGTGCCAGCAGTTCAGACCCAACAGGGGCCGGCTACACCTTC. This gives the protein CASSSDPTGAGYTF.

The chain uses TRBV5-4 and TRBJ1-2, with a weak D call TRBD1 (6 bases). The germline V gene has CDR1 SGHNT and CDR2 YYREEE (reference sequence). The CDR3 is 14 residues long. V lost 4 bases and J 3 bases, leaving 13 bases between the germline ends. Here the CDR3 DNA reads TGTGCCAGCAGCGCGCCGACAGGAGACTATGGCTACACCTTC. Its protein product is CASSAPTGDYGYTF.

The J gene is TRBJ2-5, the V gene TRBV4-3; weak D call: TRBD2 (5 bases). With 1 base removed from V and 5 bases from J, the gap between germline ends came to 14 bases. Germline assignment: CDR1 LGHNA and CDR2 YSLEER. CDR3 length: 15 residues. As DNA, the CDR3 is TGCGCCAGCAGCCAAGCCGGCCTAGCTGGGGAGACCCAGTACTTC. The encoded protein is CASSQAGLAGETQYF.

The chain carries TRBV12-3 or TRBV12-4 and TRBJ1-3; 7 positions match TRBD1. Trimming removed 2 bases from V and 0 bases from J; junction bases left unmatched: 4. The CDR3 extends over 16 amino acids. This CDR3 reads CASSLTTGLSGNTIYF. The CDR3 DNA follows: TGTGCCAGCAGTTTAACGACAGGGCTCTCTGGAAACACCATATATTTT.

V usage is TRBV12-3 or TRBV12-4 and J usage is TRBJ1-5; no reliable D call. This CDR3 has 14 residues. Trimming cost V 1 base and J 3 bases, with 7 bases left between them. CDR3 sequence reads: CASSLVRNNQPQHF. The CDR3 DNA is TGTGCCAGCAGTTTAGTCAGGAACAATCAGCCCCAGCATTTT.

The rearrangement uses TRBV20-1 and TRBJ1-6, with 11 bases lining up with TRBD1. The CDR3 is 14 residues long. Per germline, CDR1 DFQATT and CDR2 SNEGSKA (reference sequence). The V segment lost 5 bases and the J segment 8 bases; nucleotides outside the gene matches: 5. As DNA, the CDR3 is TGCAGTGCTCACCCGGGACAGGGGGATTCACCCCTCCACTTT. Its translation: CSAHPGQGDSPLHF.

CDR3 protein: CASSFVLAKDGQTQYF. The CDR3 DNA follows: TGTGCCAGCAGCTTTGTACTAGCAAAAGATGGGCAGACCCAGTACTTC. V usage is TRBV7-8 and J usage is TRBJ2-5; weak D call: TRBD2 (6 bases). Trimming shortened V by 3 bases and J by 6 bases, and 20 bases separated the two germline ends. This CDR3 is 16 amino acids long. The germline V gene encodes CDR1 SGHVS and CDR2 FQNEAQ.